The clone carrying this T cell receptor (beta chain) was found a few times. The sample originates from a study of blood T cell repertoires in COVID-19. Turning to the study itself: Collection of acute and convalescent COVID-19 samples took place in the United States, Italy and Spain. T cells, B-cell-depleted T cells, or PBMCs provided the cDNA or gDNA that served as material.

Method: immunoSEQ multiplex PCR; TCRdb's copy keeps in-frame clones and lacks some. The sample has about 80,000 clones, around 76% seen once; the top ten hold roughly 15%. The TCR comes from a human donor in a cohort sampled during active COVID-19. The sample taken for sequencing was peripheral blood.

This chain's CDR3 is CAWRVMRETQYF. The DNA for the CDR3 is TGTGCCTGGAGAGTGATGCGGGAGACCCAGTACTTC. This chain joins TRBV30 and TRBJ2-5; D remains ambiguous. Per germline, CDR1 GTSNPN and CDR2 SVGIG (reference sequence). V was clipped by 3 bases and J by 5 bases, with 10 bases between them. The CDR3 loop spans 12 amino acids.